This record looks at one TCR beta chain sequence and its context. Its antigen is undetermined. Other DNA sequences in this specimen translate into the identical CDR3. The source of the sample is a study of graft-versus-host responses after intestinal transplantation. TCRdb's table, derived via immunoSEQ multiplex PCR, lists solely in-frame clones and lacks some. This table holds more than 90,000 clones, 93% found once. The CDR3 extends over 14 amino acids. Germline lookup yields CDR1 SNHLY and CDR2 FYNNEI. The V end lost 7 bases, the J end lost 4 bases, and 16 bases lay between the germline ends. This specimen was unstimulated CD8+ T cells sorted from spleen or lymph node cells, taken before transplant. This clonotype was obtained from a human donor who was the organ donor for an intestinal transplant. The genes are TRBV2 and TRBJ2-5; a weak D match, TRBD2 (5 bases). This chain's CDR3 is CASTGLRRPETQYF. As DNA, the CDR3 is TGTGCCAGCACAGGTTTGAGGAGGCCAGAGACCCAGTACTTC.